This is a list of T cell receptor beta chains from one sample in a study of T-cell reconstitution after alpha-beta-depleted transplantation in children. TCRdb reanalysed the PCR reads using MiXCR and keeps one entry per CDR3 protein. The sample consists of some 500,000 distinct CDR3 sequences, roughly 18% of them appearing once. This sample comprised PBMCs from the stem cell graft donor, obtained from the stem cell graft. Receptors originate from a human donor who donated a stem cell graft to a child with acute lymphoblastic leukemia. Both conserved end residues are part of each CDR3. Fields, in order: D gene, V gene, J gene, clone size, CDR3 length, CDR3 protein, CDR3 DNA. D genes are given only for firm matches. The size field is filled for only some rows; it gives once, few, many or a size class.

NA	TRBV20-1	TRBJ2-5	few	16	CSARDPSTANQETQYF	TGCAGTGCTAGAGATCCCTCGACTGCGAACCAAGAGACCCAGTACTTC
TRBD1	TRBV7-8	TRBJ1-5	few	15	CASSLAGTVNQPQHF	TGTGCCAGCAGCTTAGCGGGGACAGTTAATCAGCCCCAGCATTTT
TRBD1	TRBV19	TRBJ2-7	NA	13	CASSMGQPYEQYF	TGTGCCAGTAGTATGGGACAGCCCTACGAGCAGTACTTC
NA	TRBV5-6	TRBJ2-7	few	14	CASSLDRRFYEQYF	TGTGCCAGCAGCTTGGATCGACGGTTCTACGAGCAGTACTTC
NA	TRBV11-2	TRBJ2-7	NA	14	CASSFWQGTYEQYF	TGTGCCAGCAGCTTCTGGCAGGGGACCTACGAGCAGTACTTC
TRBD2	TRBV3-1	TRBJ2-3	NA	19	CASSQDGLAGEWDTDTQYF	TGTGCCAGCAGCCAAGATGGCCTAGCGGGAGAATGGGACACAGATACGCAGTATTTT
NA	TRBV4-2	TRBJ2-5	NA	14	CASSQRTKGETQYF	TGTGCCAGCAGCCAACGAACCAAGGGAGAGACCCAGTACTTC
NA	TRBV12-3/TRBV12-4	TRBJ2-3	many	14	CASSHPGRTDTQYF	TGTGCCAGCAGTCACCCGGGCCGGACAGATACGCAGTATTTT
TRBD2	TRBV12-3/TRBV12-4	TRBJ2-1	few	16	CASSLKLAHSYNEQFF	TGTGCCAGCAGTTTGAAACTAGCGCATTCCTACAATGAGCAGTTCTTC
NA	TRBV15	TRBJ2-7	NA	13	CATSRDFGASVAF	TGTGCCACCAGCAGAGATTTCGGGGCTAGCGTCGCCTTC
TRBD1	TRBV20-1	TRBJ1-2	NA	15	CSARANRGRGYGYTF	TGCAGTGCTAGAGCAAACAGGGGGCGCGGATATGGCTACACCTTC
TRBD1	TRBV5-1	TRBJ2-1	NA	11	CASTQGVEQFF	TGCGCCAGCACACAGGGGGTTGAGCAGTTCTTC
NA	TRBV6-1	TRBJ1-5	few	16	CASSEAQGEVNQPQHF	TGTGCCAGCAGTGAAGCTCAAGGGGAAGTGAATCAGCCCCAGCATTTT
NA	TRBV12-3/TRBV12-4	TRBJ2-1	NA	15	CASSLSAGRNNEQFF	TGTGCCAGCAGTTTATCGGCGGGACGGAACAATGAGCAGTTCTTC
TRBD1	TRBV12-3/TRBV12-4	TRBJ2-1	few	13	CASRVTGANEQFF	TGTGCCAGCAGAGTGACAGGGGCCAATGAGCAGTTCTTC
NA	TRBV20-1	TRBJ2-7	once	14	CSALGLSNSYEQYF	TGCAGTGCCCTGGGACTGTCAAACTCCTACGAGCAGTACTTC
NA	TRBV7-9	TRBJ1-4	NA	14	CASSEAGGKEKLFF	TGTGCCAGCAGCGAGGCGGGGGGCAAGGAAAAACTGTTTTTT
TRBD1	TRBV11-2	TRBJ2-3	NA	14	CASSWQGAGDTQYF	TGTGCCAGCAGCTGGCAGGGGGCTGGTGATACGCAGTATTTT
TRBD1	TRBV7-9	TRBJ2-7	NA	14	CASSPPGGVHEQYF	TGTGCCAGCAGCCCCCCAGGGGGAGTCCACGAGCAGTACTTC
NA	TRBV6-2/TRBV6-3	TRBJ2-7	NA	13	CASGLMDNYEQYF	TGTGCCAGCGGCTTAATGGACAACTACGAGCAGTACTTC
TRBD2	TRBV12-3/TRBV12-4	TRBJ2-1	many	15	CASSPGLARYNEQFF	TGTGCCAGCAGCCCCGGACTAGCGAGATACAATGAGCAGTTCTTC
TRBD2	TRBV7-3	TRBJ2-7	few	14	CASSLSGRSAEQYF	TGTGCCAGCAGCCTTAGCGGGAGGTCCGCTGAGCAGTACTTC
TRBD1	TRBV29-1	TRBJ2-4	NA	17	CSIRTGTGVSAKNIQYF	TGCAGCATCAGGACAGGGACGGGCGTTTCGGCCAAAAACATTCAGTACTTC
NA	TRBV7-2	TRBJ2-1	NA	17	CASSPGTDKPSYNEQFF	TGTGCCAGCAGCCCCGGGACGGATAAACCCTCCTACAATGAGCAGTTCTTC
NA	TRBV10-3	TRBJ2-7	NA	13	CAISDLVAYEQYF	TGTGCCATCAGCGACCTGGTGGCCTACGAGCAGTACTTC
TRBD1	TRBV7-9	TRBJ1-2	NA	15	CASSPGDRINYGYTF	TGTGCCAGCAGCCCCGGGGACAGGATAAACTATGGCTACACCTTC
NA	TRBV5-1	TRBJ2-7	many	14	CASSLTGPTYEQYF	TGCGCCAGCAGCTTGACAGGCCCAACCTACGAGCAGTACTTC
TRBD1	TRBV12-3/TRBV12-4	TRBJ1-1	NA	15	CASSRQGAMNTEAFF	TGTGCCAGCAGTCGACAGGGGGCAATGAACACTGAAGCTTTCTTT
NA	TRBV12-3/TRBV12-4	TRBJ2-7	few	13	CASSDRDYYEQYF	TGTGCCAGCAGCGACAGGGACTACTACGAGCAGTACTTC
NA	TRBV11-3	TRBJ2-1	few	13	CASGLSSYNEQFF	TGTGCCAGCGGACTGAGCTCCTACAATGAGCAGTTCTTC
NA	TRBV7-9	TRBJ1-1	NA	13	CATGLPQNTEAFF	TGTGCCACCGGTCTCCCGCAGAACACTGAAGCTTTCTTT
TRBD2	TRBV20-1	TRBJ2-5	few	15	CSARDPPSGKETQYF	TGCAGTGCTAGAGATCCGCCTAGCGGGAAAGAGACCCAGTACTTC
NA	TRBV20-1	TRBJ2-5	NA	14	CSARDAHGWETQYF	TGCAGTGCTAGAGATGCCCACGGGTGGGAGACCCAGTACTTC
NA	TRBV6-1	TRBJ1-5	NA	16	CASSEALLGGAQPQHF	TGTGCCAGCAGTGAAGCGCTTCTCGGGGGGGCCCAGCCCCAGCATTTT
TRBD2	TRBV29-1	TRBJ2-7	NA	14	CSVGRGRRALEQYF	TGCAGCGTTGGCCGCGGGAGGAGGGCCCTCGAGCAGTACTTC
NA	TRBV5-1	TRBJ1-5	NA	12	CASTLSHEPQHF	TGCGCCAGTACCTTGTCCCATGAGCCCCAGCATTTT
NA	TRBV12-3/TRBV12-4	TRBJ1-2	NA	14	CASSSYSRLAGYTF	TGTGCCAGCAGTTCCTACTCCAGGCTCGCGGGCTACACCTTC
NA	TRBV7-9	TRBJ2-5	NA	15	CASSLGWAAKETQYF	TGTGCCAGCAGCTTGGGCTGGGCAGCTAAAGAGACCCAGTACTTC
NA	TRBV6-5	TRBJ1-1	NA	14	CASSYYGRNTEAFF	TGTGCCAGCAGTTATTACGGACGGAACACTGAAGCTTTCTTT
NA	TRBV11-2	TRBJ2-6	NA	19	CASSLGYKIPRSGANVLTF	TGTGCCAGCAGCTTGGGGTATAAGATCCCCCGCTCTGGGGCCAACGTCCTGACTTTC
NA	TRBV7-6	TRBJ2-7	NA	14	CASSLTGNGNEQYF	TGTGCCAGCAGTCTTACAGGGAATGGCAACGAGCAGTACTTC
TRBD2	TRBV6-5	TRBJ2-2	NA	18	CASSYSMSLAGITGELFF	TGTGCCAGCAGTTACTCGATGTCCCTAGCGGGAATCACCGGGGAGCTGTTTTTT
TRBD2	TRBV6-5	TRBJ2-7	few	14	CASSYDSGRYEQYF	TGTGCCAGCAGTTACGATAGCGGGAGGTACGAGCAGTACTTC
TRBD1	TRBV7-8	TRBJ1-2	few	13	CASSPRTGKGYTF	TGTGCCAGCAGCCCAAGGACAGGGAAAGGCTACACCTTC
TRBD2	TRBV20-1	TRBJ2-7	few	15	CSARDSERESQEQYF	TGCAGTGCTAGAGATTCTGAGCGGGAGTCCCAGGAGCAGTACTTC
TRBD1	TRBV7-8	TRBJ1-2	NA	16	CASTLTGARANYGYTF	TGTGCCAGCACTCTGACAGGGGCGAGAGCTAACTATGGCTACACCTTC
NA	TRBV7-9	TRBJ2-2	NA	16	CASSLAARANTGELFF	TGTGCCAGCAGCTTAGCCGCTAGGGCGAACACCGGGGAGCTGTTTTTT
NA	TRBV10-3	TRBJ2-7	NA	15	CAISESEPRYYEQYF	TGTGCCATCAGTGAGTCGGAGCCCCGATACTACGAGCAGTACTTC
NA	TRBV4-1	TRBJ2-3	few	18	CASSQEMEDTPSTDTQYF	TGCGCCAGCAGCCAAGAGATGGAGGACACCCCTAGCACAGATACGCAGTATTTT
TRBD2	TRBV2	TRBJ2-5	few	15	CASTPSWTSKETQYF	TGTGCCAGCACCCCGTCTTGGACTAGTAAAGAGACCCAGTACTTC
NA	TRBV5-1	TRBJ1-1	few	15	CASSWTEDMNTEAFF	TGCGCCAGCAGCTGGACAGAGGATATGAACACTGAAGCTTTCTTT
NA	TRBV5-1	TRBJ2-2	NA	17	CASSLAWGVAGTGELFF	TGCGCCAGCAGCTTGGCGTGGGGGGTCGCCGGCACCGGGGAGCTGTTTTTT
NA	TRBV6-1	TRBJ2-1	NA	15	CASSHASGVGNEQFF	TGTGCCAGCAGCCACGCGTCAGGAGTCGGCAATGAGCAGTTCTTC